Listed below are T cell receptor beta chains from one sample, sequenced in a study of blood T cell repertoires in COVID-19. TCRdb's copy holds only in-frame clones and misses some; the assay was immunoSEQ multiplex PCR. The sample has roughly 48,000 clones; roughly 88% are singletons. Sequencing was carried out using peripheral blood. All receptors come from a man in his 70s with acute or convalescent COVID-19. Both conserved end residues are trimmed from each CDR3.

v_call: TRBV5-1; cdr3_aa: ASSEGQTHNSPLH
v_call: TRBV9; cdr3_aa: ASSALQGASTGELF
v_call: TRBV18; cdr3_aa: ASSPGTSGAGGETQY
v_call: TRBV7-9; cdr3_aa: ASSETSTDTQY
v_call: TRBV5-1; cdr3_aa: ASSLDRRDLNYGYT
v_call: TRBV4-1; cdr3_aa: ASSRTGYSGNTIY
v_call: TRBV9; cdr3_aa: ASSVQTTNEKLF
v_call: TRBV5-1; cdr3_aa: ASRVSASAIDTQY
v_call: TRBV5-1; cdr3_aa: ASSLDRGINTEAF
v_call: TRBV2; cdr3_aa: ASSEAFGAEQF
v_call: TRBV9; cdr3_aa: ASSVAGGIEQF
v_call: TRBV9; cdr3_aa: ASSPGGETNEKLF
v_call: TRBV6-5; cdr3_aa: ASSASGANVLT